This T cell receptor (beta chain) was sequenced for a study of Graves' ophthalmopathy and Graves' hyperthyroidism. V was cut by 3 bases and J by 2 bases, with 10 bases left in between. The CDR3 is 14 residues long. Findings of the study overall: Most expanded thyroid clonotypes above 0.001 frequency also appeared in blood.

The source of the PBMCs was over 8.5 ml of fresh peripheral blood. This clonotype was picked up many times. What it binds is not known. Beta-chain TCR CDR3 regions were amplified from RNA transcripts. Investigators did first-round RT-PCR with HTBI primers, then second-round multiplex PCR. TCRdb used MiXCR to reprocess the multiplex PCR reads, holding one entry per CDR3 protein. The table shows around 470,000 distinct CDR3 sequences, with 13% to 15% occurring only once. This sequence was found in a woman aged 25 to 39 with Graves' ophthalmopathy. Sequences were obtained from blood. The chain combines TRBV12-3 or TRBV12-4 with TRBJ1-1; D not resolved. The CDR3: CASSFGYSNTEAFF. DNA for the CDR3: TGTGCCAGCAGTTTCGGGTACAGTAACACTGAAGCTTTCTTT.